This passage covers 19 T cell receptor beta chains from one sample sequenced in a study of vaccination effects on CD4 cells after COVID-19 (dated by TCRdb to the early 2020s). To identify antigen-specific CD4+ T cell clonotypes by their expansion, the ViraFEST assay first stimulated PBMC with viral peptide pools and then applied TCR sequencing. After approximately 11 days of culture, CD4+ T cells were isolated with the EasySep CD4+ T cell isolation kit. Each participant got two doses of an mRNA SARS-CoV-2 vaccine, either BNT162b2 or mRNA-1273. Their recognized antigens are unknown. Library preparation used the immunoSEQ multiplex PCR assay. TCRdb mirrors the immuneACCESS table, restricted to in-frame sequences. Some clones are absent from its copies; in checked studies, under half trace to an unresolved V gene, and the reason for the others is unknown. The sample table holds approximately 61,000 clones, of which around four fifths were seen once. 1% to 1.5% of the sample comes from the top ten.

The sequences come from CD4+ T cells from PBMCs cultured with HCoV-229E spike peptides, collected after COVID-19 vaccination. The cell subset or site label on this specimen signifies: HCoV-229E spike overlapping peptide pool stimulation. The receptors shown here come from a human donor who received a COVID-19 vaccine.

The chain couples TRBV7-8 to TRBJ1-5; D is ambiguous. CDR1 SGHVS and CDR2 FQNEAQ come from the germline V gene. Trimming took 5 bases from V and 2 from J, leaving 10 bases between them. CDR3 length: 14 residues. As DNA, the CDR3 is TGTGCCAGCAGCCCTCGGTTGGGCAATCAGCCCCAGCATTTT. Translating gives CASSPRLGNQPQHF.

V usage is TRBV3-1 (or the pseudogene TRBV3-2) and J usage is TRBJ2-7; D is possibly TRBD1 or TRBD2 (5 bases each). The CDR3 is 15 residues long. V was pared by 3 bases and J by 2 bases, with 14 bases between. CDR1 and CDR2 from the germline V gene are LGHDT and YNNKEL (reference sequence). The CDR3 nucleotides are TGTGCCAGCAGCCACCCCGGGACCGAGCCCTACGAGCAGTACGTC. It codes for CASSHPGTEPYEQYV.

The chain's CDR3 is CASSDGQPNTEAFF. CDR3 coding DNA: TGTGCCAGTAGTGACGGACAGCCGAACACTGAAGCTTTCTTT. V usage is TRBV19 and J usage is TRBJ1-1; a weak D match, TRBD1 (6 bases). Germline CDR1 is LNHDA and CDR2 is SQIVND (reference sequence). The CDR3 contains 14 residues. V lost 5 bases to trimming and J lost 1 base, with 11 bases between them.

The chain links TRBV28 to TRBJ1-5, with D possibly TRBD1 on 6 matching bases. The CDR3 extends over 17 amino acids. CDR1 and CDR2 from the germline V gene are MDHEN and SYDVKM. With 6 bases removed from V and 0 bases from J, the gap between germline ends came to 18 bases. CDR3 in DNA: TGTGCCAGCAGGGGCATTGGCAGGGGCCATAGCAATCAGCCCCAGCATTTT. Protein product: CASRGIGRGHSNQPQHF.

This chain joins TRBV5-1 and TRBJ1-6; D is perhaps TRBD1 (5 bases). The CDR3 runs to 15 residues. Trimming removed 0 bases at V and 3 bases at J, with 7 bases between. Germline V lookup: CDR1 SGHRS, CDR2 YFSETQ. The CDR3 spells CASSLGGVYNSPLHF. The CDR3 DNA follows: TGCGCCAGCAGCTTGGGAGGGGTCTATAATTCACCCCTCCACTTT.

The chain has TRBV18 and TRBJ2-2, with D tentatively TRBD1 or TRBD2 (5 bases each). The germline CDR1 and CDR2 sequences are KGHSH and LQKENI. Trimming cost V 6 bases and J 6 bases, with 20 bases left between them. This CDR3 region has 16 residues. The chain's CDR3 is CASSPTIGPGPGELFF. CDR3 in DNA: TGTGCCAGCTCGCCTACTATTGGACCGGGACCCGGGGAGCTGTTTTTT.

The chain has TRBV9 and TRBJ1-2; 11 bases line up with TRBD1. V shed 3 bases and J 4 bases; nucleotides not matched to a gene: 5. Germline V gene data show CDR1 as SGDLS and CDR2 as YYNGEE. The CDR3 sequence is 15 residues long. The CDR3 DNA reads as TGTGCCAGCAGCGCAAGGGACAGGGGGGGCTATGGCTACACCTTC. It is translated as CASSARDRGGYGYTF. Full variable domain (rest looked up from reference TRBV9 and TRBJ1-2): DSGVTQTPKHLITATGQRVTLRCSPRSGDLSVYWYQQSLDQGLQFLIQYYNGEERAKGNILERFSAQQFPDLHSELNLSSLELGDSALYFCASSARDRGGYGYTFGSGTRLTVV.

The V call is TRBV5-1, the J call TRBJ2-1; TRBD2 is a possible D gene (6 bases). V was shortened by 4 bases and J by 5 bases, with 19 bases between the two germline ends. The CDR3 length is 16 residues. Germline V CDR1 and CDR2: SGHRS, YFSETQ. DNA for the CDR3: TGCGCCAGCAGCCTCATGGGGACTGGGGTAAACAATGAGCAGTTCTTC. Encoded protein: CASSLMGTGVNNEQFF.

This clone was detected a few times. The chain recombines TRBV21-1 with TRBJ2-5; TRBD2 is taken as the D call from the table, unchecked against the DNA. TRBV21-1 is deemed a pseudogene. The CDR3 spans 15 residues. The CDR3 is CASSSPGGAGETQYF. As DNA, the CDR3 is TGTGCCAGCAGCAGCCCCGGGGGGGCGGGAGAGACCCAGTACTTC.

The sample holds a few counts of this clone. The chain combines TRBV2 with TRBJ2-3; the match to TRBD1 covers 9 bases. V dropped 7 bases and J dropped 3; count of bases not matched to a gene: 8. This CDR3 contains 15 residues. Germline loops: CDR1 SNHLY, CDR2 FYNNEI. CDR3 nucleotides: TGTGCCAGCAAAGGGGGACAGGGCCGGACAGATACGCAGTATTTT. Its translation: CASKGGQGRTDTQYF. The entire variable domain, with the rest obtained from reference TRBV2 and TRBJ2-3, is as follows: EPEVTQTPSHQVTQMGQEVILRCVPISNHLYFYWYRQILGQKVEFLVSFYNNEISEKSEIFDDQFSVERPDGSNFTLKIRSTKLEDSAMYFCASKGGQGRTDTQYFGPGTRLTVL.

The V call is TRBV19, the J call TRBJ1-1, with 7 bases aligning to TRBD1. This CDR3 spans 14 amino acids. J lost 6 bases, V lost 8 bases, and 12 bases had no gene match. CDR1 is LNHDA, CDR2 SQIVND, per germline (reference sequence). The CDR3 DNA sequence: TGTGCCAGTGGGGGTAGGGGGCGAGCGGCTGAAGCTTTCTTT. It is translated as CASGGRGRAAEAFF.

CDR3 region: CASSLLRLAGGHTDTQYF. The CDR3 DNA reads TGTGCCAGCAGTTTGCTTAGACTAGCGGGGGGACACACAGATACGCAGTATTTT. This sequence joins TRBV27 and TRBJ2-3, with TRBD2 identical over 13 bases. Trimming cost V 3 bases and J 2 bases; bases outside gene matches: 8. CDR3 length: 18 residues. Germline loops: CDR1 MNHEY, CDR2 SMNVEV (reference sequence).

The gene calls are TRBV6-2 or TRBV6-3 and TRBJ2-3; TRBD2 matches at 8 bases. This CDR3 is 18 amino acids long. The J segment lost 0 bases and the V segment lost 0 bases, leaving 8 bases of the junction unmatched. CDR1 MNHEY and CDR2 SVGEGT come from the germline V gene. Written as DNA, the CDR3 is TGTGCCAGCAGTTACTCGACTAGCGAATCGTCTAGCACAGATACGCAGTATTTT. This gives the protein CASSYSTSESSSTDTQYF.

The chain recombines TRBV2 with TRBJ2-4; 11 bases are a match to TRBD2. With 5 bases clipped from V and 7 bases from J, the junction kept 4 bases outside the gene matches. The CDR3 totals 14 residues. Germline CDR1 reads SNHLY; CDR2 reads FYNNEI. CDR3: CASSTSSGGNIQYF. CDR3 coding DNA: TGTGCCAGCAGTACTTCTAGCGGGGGGAACATTCAGTACTTC.

The chain is built from TRBV18 and TRBJ2-5; 9 bases are a match to TRBD1. The CDR3 has 14 amino acids. Per the germline V gene, CDR1 is KGHSH and CDR2 is LQKENI. After removal of 3 bases from V and 2 bases from J, the junction contained 1 base not matched to a gene. The chain's CDR3 is CASSPGTGQETQYF. In nucleotides, the CDR3 is TGTGCCAGCTCACCCGGGACAGGGCAAGAGACCCAGTACTTC. The entire variable domain, with the rest obtained from reference TRBV18 and TRBJ2-5, is as follows: NAGVMQNPRHLVRRRGQEARLRCSPMKGHSHVYWYRQLPEEGLKFMVYLQKENIIDESGMPKERFSAEFPKEGPSILRIQQVVRGDSAAYFCASSPGTGQETQYFGPGTRLLVL.

This clone was seen only a few times. The rearrangement links TRBV18 to TRBJ1-4; 7 nucleotides align to TRBD1. Germline-derived CDR1 and CDR2 are KGHSH and LQKENI. CDR3 length: 14 residues. Trimming took 6 bases from V and 8 from J; bases not matched to a gene: 9. As DNA, the CDR3 is TGTGCCAGCTCGCAAACAGGGGATGGCGAAAAACTGTTTTTT. Translation gives CASSQTGDGEKLFF.

The V and J genes are TRBV29-1 and TRBJ1-2, with D uncertain. The CDR3 sequence is 13 residues long. Germline V lookup: CDR1 SQVTM, CDR2 ANQGSEA. Trimming removed 2 bases at V and 2 bases at J, with 9 bases between. CDR3 sequence (DNA): TGCAGCGTTGAAATGAGTGAGAACTATGGCTACACCTTC. As protein: CSVEMSENYGYTF.

The chain couples TRBV7-8 to TRBJ2-5; TRBD2 agrees at 11 bases. This CDR3 region has 17 residues. The junction had 15 bases not matched to a gene; V was cut back by 5 bases and J by 7 bases. From germline, CDR1 is SGHVS and CDR2 FQNEAQ. DNA for the CDR3: TGTGCCAGCAGCCGGCATTTATTAGCGGGGGGGCCAGGGACCCAGTACTTC. It codes for CASSRHLLAGGPGTQYF.

The rearrangement uses TRBV30 and TRBJ1-5, with D possibly TRBD1 on 5 matching bases. The V gene's germline CDR1 is GTSNPN and CDR2 SVGIG (reference sequence). The ends were cut back, 1 base at V and 6 bases at J, with 10 bases in the middle. This CDR3 region has 13 residues. CDR3 DNA sequence: TGTGCCTGGAGTGGCCAGGGTGTTCAGCCCCAGCATTTT. Amino acid sequence: CAWSGQGVQPQHF.